This passage covers 22 T cell receptor beta chains from one sample sequenced in a study of shared clonotypes between healthy human individuals. Some clones are missing from TCRdb's copy, which holds only in-frame ones; the method was immunoSEQ multiplex PCR. This sample has over 2 million clones, with around 92% found just once. Sequenced sample: naive CD4+ T cells from PBMCs. Described subset: CD45RA+ positively selected. Every receptor here comes from a man aged 18-30 years in good health. Some clones in this sample may be carry-over from other donors' samples.

The chain employs TRBV27 and TRBJ2-2; weak D call: TRBD2 (5 bases). CDR3 length: 17 residues. The germline gives CDR1 MNHEY, CDR2 SMNVEV (reference sequence). V was pared by 2 bases and J by 8 bases, with 21 bases between. The CDR3 sequence: CASSLLNFRGLRGELFF. The CDR3 DNA is TGTGCCAGCAGTTTACTAAATTTCCGGGGTTTAAGGGGGGAGCTGTTTTTT.

The chain recombines TRBV19 with TRBJ2-3; TRBD2 matches 8 bases. This CDR3 has 14 amino acids. The J segment lost 3 bases and the V segment lost 6 bases, leaving 5 bases of the junction unmatched. The germline CDR1 and CDR2 sequences are LNHDA and SQIVND (reference sequence). CDR3 nucleotide sequence: TGTGCCAGTAGCCGACTAGCGCCTACAGATACGCAGTATTTT. Amino acid sequence: CASSRLAPTDTQYF.

About this clone: This sample includes further DNA sequences coding for the same CDR3. The CDR3 sequence: CSVRGQYQETQYF. For the CDR3, the DNA is TGCAGCGTTCGTGGTCAGTACCAAGAGACCCAGTACTTC. The V call is TRBV29-1, the J call TRBJ2-5; D not resolved. In germline, CDR1 is SQVTM, CDR2 ANQGSEA. V gave up 5 bases and J gave up 0 bases, with 10 bases separating them. CDR3 length equals 13 residues. Drawing the rest from reference TRBV29-1 and TRBJ2-5, the complete variable domain is SAVISQKPSRDICQRGTSLTIQCQVDSQVTMMFWYRQQPGQSLTLIATANQGSEATYESGFVIDKFPISRPNLTFSTLTVSNMSPEDSSIYLCSVRGQYQETQYFGPGTRLLVL.

This chain connects TRBV19 to TRBJ1-1; TRBD1 agrees at 7 bases. Germline loops: CDR1 LNHDA, CDR2 SQIVND (reference sequence). CDR3 length equals 14 residues. The trim removed 3 bases at V and 4 bases at J, leaving 5 bases unmatched. The CDR3 sequence is CASSIFQGGTEAFF. CDR3 bases: TGTGCCAGTAGTATCTTCCAGGGGGGCACTGAAGCTTTCTTT.

The chain has TRBV28 and TRBJ2-1; 10 positions agree with TRBD2. The germline gives CDR1 MDHEN, CDR2 SYDVKM. The CDR3 loop spans 14 amino acids. V lost 7 bases, J lost 7 bases, and 7 bases stayed unmatched. Here the CDR3 DNA reads TGTGCCAGCAAAACGGGACTAGCGAGGAATGAGCAGTTCTTC. Its translation: CASKTGLARNEQFF.

The V and J genes are TRBV30 and TRBJ1-4; D is undetermined. Between the trimmed V and J ends, which lost 7 bases and 3 bases, there was a span of 12 bases. The CDR3 runs to 13 residues. The germline V gene has CDR1 GTSNPN and CDR2 SVGIG (reference sequence). Written as DNA, the CDR3 is TGTGCCTTTAGTCCATCGGCTAATGAAAAACTGTTTTTT. Encoded protein: CAFSPSANEKLFF. Full variable domain (rest looked up from reference TRBV30 and TRBJ1-4): SQTIHQWPATLVQPVGSPLSLECTVEGTSNPNLYWYRQAAGRGLQLLFYSVGIGQISSEVPQNLSASRPQDRQFILSSKKLLLSDSGFYLCAFSPSANEKLFFGSGTQLSVL.

The CDR3 sequence: CASRKTTMALEAFF. The CDR3, as DNA: TGTGCCAGCAGAAAGACGACAATGGCCCTTGAAGCTTTCTTT. The rearrangement links TRBV7-3 to TRBJ1-1, with D uncertain. V lost 6 bases to trimming and J lost 7 bases, with 18 bases between them. CDR3 size: 14 residues. The germline CDR1 and CDR2 sequences are SGHTA and FQGTGA.

The V gene is TRBV10-1, the J gene TRBJ2-3; 11 bases align to TRBD2. From germline, CDR1 is WNHNN and CDR2 SYGVQD (reference sequence). V shed 2 bases and J 4 bases; nucleotides not matched to a gene: 2. The CDR3 is 15 amino acids. CDR3 in amino acids: CASSETSGSPDTQYF. The CDR3 DNA reads as TGCGCCAGCAGTGAGACTAGCGGGAGCCCAGATACGCAGTATTTT.

The chain has TRBV5-1 and TRBJ2-7; D may be TRBD2 (6 bases). This CDR3 is built from 17 residues. Trimming stripped 0 bases from V and 0 bases from J, with 16 bases between. Germline loops: CDR1 SGHRS, CDR2 YFSETQ. This CDR3 is CASSLGPGDSFSYEQYF. The CDR3 DNA sequence: TGCGCCAGCAGCTTGGGTCCCGGGGACTCCTTCTCCTACGAGCAGTACTTC.

The chain uses TRBV28 and TRBJ1-2, with TRBD1 as a possible D gene (5 bases). CDR3 size: 11 residues. V was clipped by 8 bases and J by 7 bases, with 11 bases between them. Germline V gene lookup returns CDR1 MDHEN and CDR2 SYDVKM. CDR3 nucleotide sequence: TGTGCCAGCGGTCCGGGGGGTGGCTACACCTTC. It translates to CASGPGGGYTF.

The CDR3 here is CASSHMDGYYGYTF. DNA for the CDR3: TGTGCCAGCAGCCATATGGACGGTTACTATGGCTACACCTTC. The rearrangement joins TRBV14 to TRBJ1-2; D remains ambiguous. Trimming took off 3 bases at V and 3 bases at J, with 11 bases between the two ends. Germline V gives CDR1 SGHDN, CDR2 FVKESK. The CDR3 is 14 amino acids.

This sequence joins TRBV28 and TRBJ2-5; D is unclear. The CDR3 covers 14 residues. Trimming left V 1 base short and J 1 base short, with 7 bases between. CDR1 is MDHEN and CDR2 is SYDVKM in the germline V gene. The CDR3 bases are TGTGCCAGCAGTTTATCCGTGATCCAAGAGACCCAGTACTTC. It yields the protein CASSLSVIQETQYF. Using reference TRBV28 and TRBJ2-5 for the parts outside the CDR3, the full variable domain is DVKVTQSSRYLVKRTGEKVFLECVQDMDHENMFWYRQDPGLGLRLIYFSYDVKMKEKGDIPEGYSVSREKKERFSLILESASTNQTSMYLCASSLSVIQETQYFGPGTRLLVL.

The chain is built from TRBV5-6 and TRBJ2-3; D remains ambiguous. Trimming cost V 1 base and J 8 bases, with 11 bases left between them. There are 13 residues in the CDR3. CDR1 and CDR2 (germline): SGHDT, YYEEEE. Here the CDR3 reads CASSLTRTGTQYF. The CDR3 DNA sequence: TGTGCCAGCAGCTTGACCAGGACGGGTACGCAGTATTTT.

Concerning this clone: Other nucleotide sequences from this sample produce the same CDR3. J is TRBJ2-3 and V is TRBV7-3, with D unclear. V was pared by 5 bases and J by 0 bases, with 12 bases between. The germline gives CDR1 SGHTA, CDR2 FQGTGA. This CDR3 has 15 residues. The CDR3 DNA follows: TGTGCCAGCAGCCCCTCCGGGCCCAGCACAGATACGCAGTATTTT. Protein product: CASSPSGPSTDTQYF.

The gene calls are TRBV28 and TRBJ2-1; D might be TRBD2 (5 bases). Germline loops: CDR1 MDHEN, CDR2 SYDVKM. The CDR3 is 15 amino acids. V was shortened by 5 bases and J by 8 bases, with 19 bases between the two germline ends. CDR3 region: CASSLRESGGYEQFF. The CDR3 DNA follows: TGTGCCAGCAGTCTCCGGGAATCCGGAGGCTATGAGCAGTTCTTC.

This clone was seen only once. This sequence joins TRBV7-8 and TRBJ1-2, with TRBD1 matching over 9 bases. CDR1 and CDR2 from the germline V gene are SGHVS and FQNEAQ. Losses at the gene ends were 2 bases for V and 5 bases for J; bases not matched to a gene: 6. The CDR3 contains 15 residues. The CDR3 DNA sequence: TGTGCCAGCAGCTTACGGCAACAGGGGGCGTATGGCTACACCTTC. This encodes CASSLRQQGAYGYTF. Looking up the rest from reference TRBV7-8 and TRBJ1-2 gives the full variable domain: GAGVSQSPRYKVAKRGQDVALRCDPISGHVSLFWYQQALGQGPEFLTYFQNEAQLDKSGLPSDRFFAERPEGSVSTLKIQRTQQEDSAVYLCASSLRQQGAYGYTFGSGTRLTVV.

In this sample, this clone turned up a few times. The chain joins TRBV5-6 to TRBJ2-2; D is uncertain. CDR3 length equals 13 residues. Germline CDR1 and CDR2: SGHDT and YYEEEE. V gave up 2 bases and J gave up 6 bases, with 8 bases separating them. The CDR3, as DNA: TGTGCCAGCAGCTTCTCGGTCTCCGGGGAGCTGTTTTTT. Translation: CASSFSVSGELFF.

This rearrangement joins TRBV5-1 to TRBJ2-6; 9 nucleotides match TRBD1. The CDR3 extends over 16 amino acids. V lost 5 bases and J lost 0; bases outside the gene matches: 3. The germline V gene encodes CDR1 SGHRS and CDR2 YFSETQ. The CDR3 reads CASRRTGVSGANVLTF. In DNA, the CDR3 is TGCGCCAGCAGGAGGACAGGGGTCTCTGGGGCCAACGTCCTGACTTTC.

This clone was counted once. This chain links TRBV10-3 with TRBJ2-5; 12 positions agree with TRBD2. The V gene's germline CDR1 is ENHRY and CDR2 SYGVKD. The V segment lost 4 bases and the J segment 5 bases; nucleotides outside the gene matches: 8. The CDR3 runs 16 residues. CDR3 amino acids: CAISGASGRARETQYF. The CDR3 DNA follows: TGTGCCATCAGTGGAGCTAGCGGGAGGGCCAGGGAGACCCAGTACTTC.

This chain connects TRBV7-9 to TRBJ1-5, with no clear D. The CDR3 is 14 amino acids. CDR1 and CDR2 from the germline V gene are SEHNR and FQNEAQ (reference sequence). Deletions cut 4 bases from V and 1 base from J, with 8 bases between. For the CDR3, the DNA is TGTGCCAGCAGCTCCTCCGTGAGCAATCAGCCCCAGCATTTT. It is translated as CASSSSVSNQPQHF. The full variable domain, with the rest looked up from reference TRBV7-9 and TRBJ1-5, is DTGVSQNPRHKITKRGQNVTFRCDPISEHNRLYWYRQTLGQGPEFLTYFQNEAQLEKSRLLSDRFSAERPKGSFSTLEIQRTEQGDSAMYLCASSSSVSNQPQHFGDGTRLSIL.

The rearrangement uses TRBV28 and TRBJ2-6; unclear D gene. From germline, CDR1 is MDHEN and CDR2 SYDVKM. This CDR3 comprises 15 residues. V was pared by 7 bases and J by 0 bases, with 10 bases between. The CDR3: CASTPWRSGANVLTF. CDR3 in DNA: TGTGCCAGCACCCCGTGGCGCTCTGGGGCCAACGTCCTGACTTTC.

CDR3 bases: TGCAGCGTTGTTGATGACTATTATGGCTACACCTTC. Translating gives CSVVDDYYGYTF. This chain joins TRBV29-1 and TRBJ1-2; D uncertain. V lost 4 bases and J lost 5, with 11 bases in between. Germline V gene data show CDR1 as SQVTM and CDR2 as ANQGSEA. CDR3 length equals 12 residues.